This T cell receptor (beta chain) was sequenced for a study of blood T cell repertoires in COVID-19. CDR3 length: 18 residues. With V trimmed by 4 bases and J by 2 bases, 6 bases remained unmatched. CDR1 and CDR2 from the germline V gene are MGHRA and YSYEKL. Per the original data handling: Reference gene primer amplification gave nucleated cell count estimates. Libraries were prepared by immunoSEQ multiplex PCR; TCRdb keeps only in-frame clonotypes and omits some of them. V, J and clone size were drawn from that table, and D and trimming were deduced from the DNA. The sample holds 300,000 to 450,000 clones, around 87% seen once.

The gene calls are TRBV4-1 and TRBJ2-3; the match to TRBD2 covers 16 bases. This TCR was sampled from a young woman with COVID-19, enrolled during active disease. The sample was peripheral blood. Here the CDR3 DNA reads TGCGCCAGCAGCCCGGGACTAGCGGGAGGGCCTATCACAGATACGCAGTATTTT. It yields the protein CASSPGLAGGPITDTQYF.